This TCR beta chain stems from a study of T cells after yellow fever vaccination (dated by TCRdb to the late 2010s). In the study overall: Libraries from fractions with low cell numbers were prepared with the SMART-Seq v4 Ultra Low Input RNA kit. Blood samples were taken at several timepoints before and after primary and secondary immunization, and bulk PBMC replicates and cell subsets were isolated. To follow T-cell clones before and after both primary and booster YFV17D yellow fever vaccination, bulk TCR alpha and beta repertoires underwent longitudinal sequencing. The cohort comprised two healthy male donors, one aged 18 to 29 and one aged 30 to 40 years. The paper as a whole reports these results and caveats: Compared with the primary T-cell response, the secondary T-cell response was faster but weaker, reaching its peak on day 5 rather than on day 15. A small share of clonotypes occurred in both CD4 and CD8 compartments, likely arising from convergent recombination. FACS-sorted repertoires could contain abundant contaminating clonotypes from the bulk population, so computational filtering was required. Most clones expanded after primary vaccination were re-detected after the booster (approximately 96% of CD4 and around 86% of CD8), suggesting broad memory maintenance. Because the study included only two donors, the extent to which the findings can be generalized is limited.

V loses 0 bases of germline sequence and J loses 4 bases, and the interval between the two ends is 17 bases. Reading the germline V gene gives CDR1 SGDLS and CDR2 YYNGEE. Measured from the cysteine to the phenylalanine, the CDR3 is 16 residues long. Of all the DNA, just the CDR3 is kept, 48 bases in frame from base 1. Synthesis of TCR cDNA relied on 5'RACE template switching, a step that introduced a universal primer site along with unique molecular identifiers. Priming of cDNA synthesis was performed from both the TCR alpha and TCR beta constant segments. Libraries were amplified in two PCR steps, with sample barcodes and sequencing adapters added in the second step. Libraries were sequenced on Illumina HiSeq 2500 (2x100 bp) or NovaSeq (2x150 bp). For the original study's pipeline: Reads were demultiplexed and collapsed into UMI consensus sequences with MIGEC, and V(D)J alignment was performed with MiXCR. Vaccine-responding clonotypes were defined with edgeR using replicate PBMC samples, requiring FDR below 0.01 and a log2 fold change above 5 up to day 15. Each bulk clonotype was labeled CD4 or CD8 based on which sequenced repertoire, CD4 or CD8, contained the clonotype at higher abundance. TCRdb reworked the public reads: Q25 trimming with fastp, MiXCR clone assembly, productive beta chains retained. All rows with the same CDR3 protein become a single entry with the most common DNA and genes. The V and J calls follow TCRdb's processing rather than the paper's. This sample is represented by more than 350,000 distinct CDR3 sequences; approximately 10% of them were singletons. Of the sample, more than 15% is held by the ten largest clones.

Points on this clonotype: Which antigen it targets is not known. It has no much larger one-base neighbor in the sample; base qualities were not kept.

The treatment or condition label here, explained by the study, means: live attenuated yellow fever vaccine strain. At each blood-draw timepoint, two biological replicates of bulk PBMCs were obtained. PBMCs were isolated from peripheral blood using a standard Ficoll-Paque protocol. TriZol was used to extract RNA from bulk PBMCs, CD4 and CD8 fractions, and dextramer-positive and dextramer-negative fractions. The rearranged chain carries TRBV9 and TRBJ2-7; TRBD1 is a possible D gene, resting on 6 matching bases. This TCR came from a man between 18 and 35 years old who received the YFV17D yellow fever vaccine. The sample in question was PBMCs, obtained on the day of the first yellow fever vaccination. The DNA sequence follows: TGTGCCAGCAGCGTAGGCCCCTCCCGAGGGGGTTACGAGCAGTACTTC. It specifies CASSVGPSRGGYEQYF. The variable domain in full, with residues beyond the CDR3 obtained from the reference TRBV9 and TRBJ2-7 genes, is DSGVTQTPKHLITATGQRVTLRCSPRSGDLSVYWYQQSLDQGLQFLIQYYNGEERAKGNILERFSAQQFPDLHSELNLSSLELGDSALYFCASSVGPSRGGYEQYFGPGTRLTVT.